What follows are 9 T cell receptor beta chains derived from one specimen sequenced in a study of immune evolution from preneoplasia to lung adenocarcinoma. The table came from immunoSEQ multiplex PCR; TCRdb's copy has only in-frame clones and leaves some out. The sample lists 4,300 or so clones; just over 75% were seen once. Specimen: FFPE adjacent normal lung tissue. These receptors all stem from a person aged 55 to 79 with lung adenocarcinoma.

The chain links TRBV7-3 to TRBJ2-6; maybe TRBD2 (6 bases). The length of the CDR3 is 15 residues. V dropped 4 bases and J dropped 2 bases, with 9 bases sitting between them. Germline loops: CDR1 SGHTA, CDR2 FQGTGA. CDR3 in DNA: TGTGCCAGCAGCTACGGGGGTCCTGGGGCCAACGTCCTGACTTTC. Translating it yields CASSYGGPGANVLTF.

The gene calls are TRBV5-1 and TRBJ1-1, with no clear D. The germline V gene has CDR1 SGHRS and CDR2 YFSETQ. V was pared by 1 base and J by 4 bases, with 11 bases between. The CDR3 runs 14 residues. The CDR3 loop reads CASSLLPGGTEAFF. The CDR3, as DNA: TGCGCCAGCAGCTTGTTACCCGGTGGCACTGAAGCTTTCTTT. The variable domain in full, completed from reference TRBV5-1 and TRBJ1-1, reads KAGVTQTPRYLIKTRGQQVTLSCSPISGHRSVSWYQQTPGQGLQFLFEYFSETQRNKGNFPGRFSGRQFSNSRSEMNVSTLELGDSALYLCASSLLPGGTEAFFGQGTRLTVV.

The chain employs TRBV11-2 and TRBJ2-7; D is undetermined. Trimming stripped 1 base from V and 4 bases from J, with 8 bases between. The germline CDR1 and CDR2 sequences are SGHAT and FQNNGV. There are 13 residues in the CDR3. The CDR3 protein is CASSLVRQYEQYF. CDR3 nucleotide sequence: TGTGCCAGCAGCTTAGTTCGGCAGTACGAGCAGTACTTC.

This chain connects TRBV9 to TRBJ1-2; unclear D gene. Trimming shortened V by 0 bases and J by 5 bases, and 11 bases separated the two germline ends. Germline V gene sequence: CDR1 SGDLS, CDR2 YYNGEE. CDR3 length: 14 amino acids. CDR3 coding DNA: TGTGCCAGCAGCGTAGAGGGAAGAGGGTATGGCTACACCTTC. Protein: CASSVEGRGYGYTF.

The CDR3 sequence is CASSQEEGGGNQPQHF. The CDR3 bases are TGCGCCAGCAGCCAAGAGGAAGGGGGCGGCAATCAGCCCCAGCATTTT. The chain has TRBV4-1 and TRBJ1-5; 7 bases are shared with TRBD1. V was pared by 0 bases and J by 2 bases, with 4 bases of the junction left unmatched. Germline V gene lookup returns CDR1 MGHRA and CDR2 YSYEKL. This CDR3 has 16 amino acids.

The chain recombines TRBV9 with TRBJ2-1, with D possibly TRBD2 on 6 matching bases. V was trimmed by 0 bases and J by 4 bases, leaving 11 bases between them. The CDR3 extends over 15 amino acids. Germline values: CDR1 SGDLS, CDR2 YYNGEE. CDR3 DNA sequence: TGTGCCAGCAGCGTAGGGGGGGACTCGTACAATGAGCAGTTCTTC. Translating gives CASSVGGDSYNEQFF.

This clone was counted between two and nine times. V usage is TRBV7-9 and J usage is TRBJ2-7, with 8 nucleotides matching TRBD2. Germline CDR1 SEHNR, CDR2 FQNEAQ (reference sequence). After removal of 6 bases from V and 7 bases from J, the junction contained 8 bases not matched to a gene. There are 13 residues in the CDR3. The CDR3: CASRYPGGEEQYF. DNA of the CDR3: TGTGCCAGCAGATACCCCGGGGGGGAAGAGCAGTACTTC. Combining the CDR3 with reference TRBV7-9 and TRBJ2-7 gives the whole variable domain DTGVSQNPRHKITKRGQNVTFRCDPISEHNRLYWYRQTLGQGPEFLTYFQNEAQLEKSRLLSDRFSAERPKGSFSTLEIQRTEQGDSAMYLCASRYPGGEEQYFGPGTRLTVT.

The rearrangement joins TRBV6-6 to TRBJ2-1; 9 bases agree with TRBD2. Germline V CDR1 and CDR2: MNHNY, SVGAGI (reference sequence). Trimming removed 0 bases from V and 8 bases from J; junction bases left unmatched: 8. The CDR3 has 16 residues. The CDR3 nucleotides read TGTGCCAGCAGTTACTCGAGGGCGGGGGGGCTCGATGAGCAGTTCTTC. Protein sequence: CASSYSRAGGLDEQFF.

This clone has more than one count but fewer than ten. The chain has TRBV27 and TRBJ2-2, with unresolved D. From germline, CDR1 is MNHEY and CDR2 SMNVEV (reference sequence). The V end lost 5 bases, the J end lost 3 bases, and 19 bases lay between the germline ends. The CDR3 contains 17 residues. CDR3 loop: CASSPSVTAGHTGELFF. CDR3 sequence (DNA): TGTGCCAGCAGTCCCTCCGTGACGGCAGGACACACCGGGGAGCTGTTTTTT.